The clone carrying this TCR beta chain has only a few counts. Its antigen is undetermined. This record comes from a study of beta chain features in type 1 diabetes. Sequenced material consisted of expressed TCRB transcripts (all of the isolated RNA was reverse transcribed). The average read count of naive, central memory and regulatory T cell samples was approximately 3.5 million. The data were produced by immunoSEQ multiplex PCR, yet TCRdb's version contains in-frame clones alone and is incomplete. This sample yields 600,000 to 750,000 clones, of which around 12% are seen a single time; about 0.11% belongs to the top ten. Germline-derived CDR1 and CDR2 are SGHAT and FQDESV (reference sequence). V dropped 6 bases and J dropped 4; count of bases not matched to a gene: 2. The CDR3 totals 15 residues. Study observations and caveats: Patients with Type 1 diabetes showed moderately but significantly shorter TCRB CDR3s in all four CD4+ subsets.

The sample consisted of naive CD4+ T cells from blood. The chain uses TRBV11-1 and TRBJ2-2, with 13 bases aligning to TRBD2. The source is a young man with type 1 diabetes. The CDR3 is CASSWTSGGTGELFF. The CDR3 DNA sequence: TGTGCCAGCAGTTGGACTAGCGGGGGCACCGGGGAGCTGTTTTTT.